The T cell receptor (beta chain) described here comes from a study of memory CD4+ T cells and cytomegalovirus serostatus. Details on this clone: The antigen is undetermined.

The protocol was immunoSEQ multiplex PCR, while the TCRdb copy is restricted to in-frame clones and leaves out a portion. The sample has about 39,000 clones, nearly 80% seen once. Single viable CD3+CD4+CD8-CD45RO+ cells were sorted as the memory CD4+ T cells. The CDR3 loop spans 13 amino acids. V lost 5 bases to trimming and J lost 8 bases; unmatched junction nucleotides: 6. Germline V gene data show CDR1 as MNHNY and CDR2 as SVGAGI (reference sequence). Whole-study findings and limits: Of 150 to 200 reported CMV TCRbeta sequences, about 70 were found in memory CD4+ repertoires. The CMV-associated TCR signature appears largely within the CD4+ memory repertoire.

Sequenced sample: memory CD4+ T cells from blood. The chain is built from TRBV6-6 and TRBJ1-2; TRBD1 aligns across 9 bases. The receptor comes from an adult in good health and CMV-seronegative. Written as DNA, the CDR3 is TGTGCCAGCAGTCACAACACAGGGGGCGGCTACACCTTC. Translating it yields CASSHNTGGGYTF.